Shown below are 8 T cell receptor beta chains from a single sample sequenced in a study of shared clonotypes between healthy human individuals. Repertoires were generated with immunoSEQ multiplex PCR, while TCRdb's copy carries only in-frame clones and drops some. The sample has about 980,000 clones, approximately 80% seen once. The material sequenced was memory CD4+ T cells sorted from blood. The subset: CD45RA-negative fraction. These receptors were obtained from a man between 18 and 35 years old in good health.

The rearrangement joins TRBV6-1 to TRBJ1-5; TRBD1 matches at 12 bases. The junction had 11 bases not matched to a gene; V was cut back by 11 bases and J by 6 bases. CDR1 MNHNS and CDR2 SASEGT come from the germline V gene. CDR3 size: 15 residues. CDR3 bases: TGTGCCGCTACTCCGGGACAGGGGGCCGTTCAGCCCCAGCATTTT. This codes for CAATPGQGAVQPQHF.

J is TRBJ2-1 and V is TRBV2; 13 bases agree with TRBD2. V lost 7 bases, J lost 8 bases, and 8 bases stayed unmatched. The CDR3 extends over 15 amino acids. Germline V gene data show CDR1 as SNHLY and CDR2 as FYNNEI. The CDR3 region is CASTEEGTSGDEQFF. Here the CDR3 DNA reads TGTGCCAGCACCGAAGAGGGGACTAGCGGGGATGAGCAGTTCTTC.

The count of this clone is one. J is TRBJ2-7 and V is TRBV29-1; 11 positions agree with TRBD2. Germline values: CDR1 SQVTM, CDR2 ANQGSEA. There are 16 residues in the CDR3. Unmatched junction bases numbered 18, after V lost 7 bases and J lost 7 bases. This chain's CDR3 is CSAQGLAELSSGEQYF. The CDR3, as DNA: TGCAGCGCCCAGGGACTAGCGGAACTATCGTCCGGGGAGCAGTACTTC.

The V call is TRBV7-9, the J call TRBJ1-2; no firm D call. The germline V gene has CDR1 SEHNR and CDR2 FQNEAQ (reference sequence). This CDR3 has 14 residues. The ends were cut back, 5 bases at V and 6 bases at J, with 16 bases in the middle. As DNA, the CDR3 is TGTGCCAGCAGCAGGCCGGGCGACCCAAATGGCTACACCTTC. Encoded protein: CASSRPGDPNGYTF.

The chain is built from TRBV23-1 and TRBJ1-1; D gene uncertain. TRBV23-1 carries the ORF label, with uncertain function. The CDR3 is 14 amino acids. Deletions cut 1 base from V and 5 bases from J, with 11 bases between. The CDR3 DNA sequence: TGCGCCAGCAGTCAATTCGTACGGGGAACTGAAGCTTTCTTT. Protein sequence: CASSQFVRGTEAFF.

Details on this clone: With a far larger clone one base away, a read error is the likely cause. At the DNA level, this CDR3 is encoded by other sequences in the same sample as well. This CDR3 is CASSLDGNQPQHF. The CDR3 DNA is TGTGCCAGCAGCTTAGACGGCAATCAGCCCCAGCATTTT. The rearrangement uses TRBV7-9 and TRBJ1-5, with unresolved D. Germline-derived CDR1 and CDR2 are SEHNR and FQNEAQ (reference sequence). The V end was cut by 1 base, the J end by 2 bases, with 3 bases between. The length of the CDR3 is 13 residues.

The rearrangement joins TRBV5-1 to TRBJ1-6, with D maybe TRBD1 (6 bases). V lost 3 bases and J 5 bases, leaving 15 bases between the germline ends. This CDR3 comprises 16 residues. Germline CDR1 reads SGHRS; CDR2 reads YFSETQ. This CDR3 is CASSWSGGQDNSPLHF. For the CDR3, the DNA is TGCGCCAGCAGCTGGAGTGGGGGACAAGATAATTCACCCCTCCACTTT.

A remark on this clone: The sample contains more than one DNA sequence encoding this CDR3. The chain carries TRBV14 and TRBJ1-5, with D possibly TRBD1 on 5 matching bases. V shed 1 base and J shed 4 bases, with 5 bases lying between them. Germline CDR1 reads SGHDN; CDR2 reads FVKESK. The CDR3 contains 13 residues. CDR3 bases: TGTGCCAGCAGCCAAGGGGGGAATCAGCCCCAGCATTTT. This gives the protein CASSQGGNQPQHF.